The 17 T cell receptor beta chains below were found in one sample sequenced in a study of control samples from healthy donors and cancer patients. Measured with immunoSEQ multiplex PCR; TCRdb has only the in-frame clones, and not every one. The table has roughly 120,000 clones, nearly 95% seen once. The sequenced sample was blood. The receptor source for this set is a man aged 30 to 45 in good health.

The chain uses TRBV28 and TRBJ2-1, with 8 bases matching TRBD1. The CDR3 totals 18 residues. The junction had 16 bases not matched to a gene; V was cut back by 4 bases and J by 5 bases. Germline V gene data show CDR1 as MDHEN and CDR2 as SYDVKM. The CDR3 protein is CASSSGDTTDRDDNEQFF. CDR3 in DNA: TGTGCCAGCAGTTCAGGGGACACGACGGACAGGGACGACAATGAGCAGTTCTTC.

The rearrangement links TRBV28 to TRBJ1-5, with D unresolved. Germline values: CDR1 MDHEN, CDR2 SYDVKM. The CDR3 runs to 16 residues. Trimming stripped 1 base from V and 3 bases from J, with 13 bases between. The CDR3 here is CASSLSRQAVNQPQHF. CDR3 coding DNA: TGTGCCAGCAGTTTATCCCGGCAGGCAGTCAATCAGCCCCAGCATTTT.

This chain links TRBV27 with TRBJ2-1; 9 nucleotides align to TRBD1. The CDR3 contains 15 residues. The germline CDR1 and CDR2 sequences are MNHEY and SMNVEV (reference sequence). V lost 5 bases and J lost 10; bases outside the gene matches: 12. CDR3: CASSTTGQGSNEQFF. CDR3 bases: TGTGCCAGCAGTACTACGGGACAGGGAAGTAACGAGCAGTTCTTC.

The genes are TRBV6-5 and TRBJ2-7; weak D call: TRBD1 (5 bases). Germline V lookup: CDR1 MNHEY, CDR2 SVGAGI. Trimming took 5 bases from V and 0 from J, leaving 14 bases between them. The CDR3 is 15 amino acids. In DNA, the CDR3 is TGTGCCAGCAGTCCCACCCTGACAGCCTCCTACGAGCAGTACTTC. Protein product: CASSPTLTASYEQYF.

The CDR3 DNA is TGTGCCAGTAGTTCTGAGTACGCGAACACCGGGGAGCTGTTTTTT. Protein: CASSSEYANTGELFF. The chain is built from TRBV19 and TRBJ2-2; D is unresolved. The CDR3 spans 15 residues. The germline V and J ends were trimmed by 5 bases and 0 bases, with 10 bases remaining between them. CDR1 and CDR2 from the germline V gene are LNHDA and SQIVND (reference sequence).

This clone was seen just once. The chain is built from TRBV18 and TRBJ2-1; D uncertain. Trimming cost V 3 bases and J 5 bases, with 8 bases left between them. The CDR3 is 13 amino acids. Germline CDR1 KGHSH, CDR2 LQKENI. The CDR3: CASSPEWDNEQFF. The CDR3 nucleotides are TGTGCCAGCTCACCGGAGTGGGACAATGAGCAGTTCTTC. The full variable domain, rest sourced from reference TRBV18 and TRBJ2-1, is NAGVMQNPRHLVRRRGQEARLRCSPMKGHSHVYWYRQLPEEGLKFMVYLQKENIIDESGMPKERFSAEFPKEGPSILRIQQVVRGDSAAYFCASSPEWDNEQFFGPGTRLTVL.

The J gene is TRBJ2-5, the V gene TRBV5-1; D is perhaps TRBD1 or TRBD2 (5 bases each). CDR1 is SGHRS, CDR2 YFSETQ, per germline. V shed 4 bases and J shed 2 bases, with 15 bases lying between them. This CDR3 is built from 15 residues. CDR3 loop: CASSPVGVPQETQYF. CDR3 DNA: TGCGCCAGCAGCCCGGTGGGGGTCCCTCAAGAGACCCAGTACTTC.

The chain is built from TRBV25-1 and TRBJ2-2; D is uncertain. The V and J ends lost 4 bases and 0 bases respectively, with 6 bases between them. CDR1 MGHDK and CDR2 SYGVNS come from the germline V gene. The CDR3 runs 14 residues. The CDR3 DNA reads TGTGCCAGCAGTGGCACCGCGAACACCGGGGAGCTGTTTTTT. Protein: CASSGTANTGELFF.

The chain couples TRBV6-6 to TRBJ1-1; D is ambiguous. This CDR3 is built from 14 residues. The germline gives CDR1 MNHNY, CDR2 SVGAGI (reference sequence). Deletions cut 1 base from V and 5 bases from J, with 11 bases between. The CDR3 protein is CASSYWGGKTEAFF. CDR3 in DNA: TGTGCCAGCAGTTACTGGGGAGGAAAGACTGAAGCTTTCTTT.

This chain connects TRBV6-1 to TRBJ2-6; 14 bases fit TRBD2. V lost 4 bases and J lost 2; bases outside the gene matches: 10. The CDR3 totals 20 residues. Per the germline V gene, CDR1 is MNHNS and CDR2 is SASEGT. CDR3 DNA sequence: TGTGCCAGCAGTGCAGGACTAGCGGGGGGAGCATGGGCTGGGGCCAACGTCCTGACTTTC. Protein: CASSAGLAGGAWAGANVLTF.

This chain links TRBV12-3 or TRBV12-4 with TRBJ2-3; 10 bases match TRBD1. This CDR3 region has 13 residues. J lost 7 bases, V lost 4 bases, and 2 bases had no gene match. The CDR3 sequence: CASSWTGGNTQYF. The CDR3 coding sequence is TGTGCCAGCAGTTGGACAGGGGGAAATACGCAGTATTTT.

The V and J genes are TRBV7-9 and TRBJ1-2; weak D call: TRBD1 (5 bases). V was cut by 5 bases and J by 7 bases, with 8 bases left in between. The germline CDR1 and CDR2 sequences are SEHNR and FQNEAQ (reference sequence). This CDR3 has 11 residues. CDR3 DNA sequence: TGTGCCAGCAGCGGGGGTTTTGGCTACACCTTC. It translates to CASSGGFGYTF.

The chain's CDR3 is CASSYYREAFF. Written as DNA, the CDR3 is TGTGCCAGCAGTTACTACAGGGAAGCTTTCTTT. The chain carries TRBV2 and TRBJ1-1; weak D call: TRBD1 (5 bases). V lost 5 bases, J lost 8 bases, and 9 bases lay in between. Germline loops: CDR1 SNHLY, CDR2 FYNNEI. The CDR3 covers 11 residues.

The table lists this clone with a few counts. V usage is TRBV28 and J usage is TRBJ1-2; no definite D call. The V gene lost 6 bases and the J gene lost 8 bases, with 13 bases spanning the gap. Per germline, CDR1 MDHEN and CDR2 SYDVKM. The CDR3 loop spans 12 amino acids. The CDR3 nucleotides read TGTGCCAGCAGCGTAAAGATAGGGGGCTACACCTTC. It is translated as CASSVKIGGYTF.

The CDR3 is CASREDTYGYTF. The CDR3 DNA is TGTGCCAGCAGGGAAGATACCTATGGCTACACCTTC. The V and J genes are TRBV9 and TRBJ1-2; D is ambiguous. Germline CDR1 reads SGDLS; CDR2 reads YYNGEE. The CDR3 totals 12 residues. V gave up 5 bases and J gave up 4 bases, with 9 bases separating them.

The chain employs TRBV5-1 and TRBJ1-3; possibly TRBD1 for D (6 bases). The germline CDR1 and CDR2 sequences are SGHRS and YFSETQ. This CDR3 comprises 14 residues. Trimming removed 1 base from V and 4 bases from J, with 9 bases in between. The CDR3 spells CASSLTGYGNTIYF. Here the CDR3 DNA reads TGCGCCAGCAGCTTGACAGGGTACGGAAACACCATATATTTT.

V is TRBV18 and J is TRBJ1-3; 9 bases align to TRBD1. Unmatched junction bases numbered 5, after V lost 3 bases and J lost 8 bases. In germline, CDR1 is KGHSH, CDR2 LQKENI. The CDR3 sequence is 14 residues long. The CDR3 nucleotides read TGTGCCAGCTCACCCGTGACAGGGGGAGACACCATATATTTT. It specifies CASSPVTGGDTIYF.